These 12 T cell receptor beta chains were sequenced from one sample in a study of early T cells in non-severe SARS-CoV-2 infection. TCRdb recomputed calls from the 5' RACE reads with MiXCR, one row per CDR3 protein. The table lists around 30,000 distinct CDR3 sequences, roughly 5.7% of them singletons. Sequencing used whole blood. The receptors were gathered from an adult who was a healthcare worker with PCR-confirmed SARS-CoV-2 infection or an uninfected control (not recorded which).

The rearrangement uses TRBV10-3 and TRBJ2-7; D is unresolved. CDR1 and CDR2 from the germline V gene are ENHRY and SYGVKD. CDR3 length equals 15 residues. Trimming cost V 4 bases and J 0 bases, with 13 bases left between them. Here the CDR3 DNA reads TGTGCCATCAGTGGTGGCGACGTGAGCTCCTACGAGCAGTACTTC. It yields the protein CAISGGDVSSYEQYF.

The sample holds many counts of this clonotype. The chain uses TRBV14 and TRBJ2-3; D might be TRBD2 (5 bases). V lost 0 bases to trimming and J lost 2 bases, with 9 bases between them. The CDR3 runs to 15 residues. CDR1 is SGHDN, CDR2 FVKESK, per germline. The CDR3 nucleotides are TGTGCCAGCAGCCAAGACGACTATTACACAGATACGCAGTATTTT. Protein sequence: CASSQDDYYTDTQYF. Full variable domain (rest looked up from reference TRBV14 and TRBJ2-3): EAGVTQFPSHSVIEKGQTVTLRCDPISGHDNLYWYRRVMGKEIKFLLHFVKESKQDESGMPNNRFLAERTGGTYSTLKVQPAELEDSGVYFCASSQDDYYTDTQYFGPGTRLTVL.

The chain uses TRBV20-1 and TRBJ2-7; maybe TRBD1 (5 bases). This CDR3 spans 16 amino acids. Trimming left V 0 bases short and J 3 bases short, with 18 bases between. CDR1 and CDR2 from the germline V gene are DFQATT and SNEGSKA (reference sequence). CDR3: CSARDRERQWDYEQYF. In nucleotides, the CDR3 is TGCAGTGCTAGAGACAGGGAACGTCAATGGGACTACGAGCAGTACTTC.

This clonotype came up many times. The chain is built from TRBV14 and TRBJ2-1; 15 nucleotides line up with TRBD2. CDR1 and CDR2 from the germline V gene are SGHDN and FVKESK. Trimming took 2 bases from V and 4 from J; bases not matched to a gene: 3. The CDR3 has 17 residues. The CDR3 DNA reads as TGTGCCAGCAGCCAACCGGGACTAGCGGGGGGTTACAATGAGCAGTTCTTC. It specifies CASSQPGLAGGYNEQFF.

In this sample, this clonotype turned up many times. The DNA of the CDR3 is TGCGCCAGCAGCTCTAGGACTAGCGGGAGGGCTGGGGGCACAGATACGCAGTATTTT. Translating gives CASSSRTSGRAGGTDTQYF. The chain combines TRBV5-1 with TRBJ2-3; 15 bases match TRBD2. The junction had 9 bases not matched to a gene; V was cut back by 3 bases and J by 1 base. The V gene's germline CDR1 is SGHRS and CDR2 YFSETQ. The CDR3 contains 19 residues.

The J gene is TRBJ2-7, the V gene TRBV30; maybe TRBD2 (6 bases). V gave up 3 bases and J gave up 3 bases, with 15 bases separating them. CDR3 length equals 14 residues. Germline V gene data show CDR1 as GTSNPN and CDR2 as SVGIG (reference sequence). The CDR3 loop reads CAWSFREPVYEQYF. The CDR3 coding sequence is TGTGCCTGGAGCTTCCGGGAGCCTGTCTACGAGCAGTACTTC. Looking up the rest from reference TRBV30 and TRBJ2-7 gives the full variable domain: SQTIHQWPATLVQPVGSPLSLECTVEGTSNPNLYWYRQAAGRGLQLLFYSVGIGQISSEVPQNLSASRPQDRQFILSSKKLLLSDSGFYLCAWSFREPVYEQYFGPGTRLTVT.

This clonotype was counted at least ten times. The V gene is TRBV5-1, the J gene TRBJ1-1; the D gene is possibly TRBD1 (5 bases). The CDR3 runs to 15 residues. Germline values: CDR1 SGHRS, CDR2 YFSETQ. Trimming took 0 bases from V and 10 from J, leaving 19 bases between them. This CDR3 reads CASSLGQLALTGAFF. The CDR3 DNA reads as TGCGCCAGCAGCTTGGGACAGTTAGCTTTAACGGGAGCTTTCTTT.

The chain is built from TRBV6-4 and TRBJ2-1; 7 bases agree with TRBD1. V shed 3 bases and J 4 bases; nucleotides not matched to a gene: 6. The CDR3 runs 15 residues. Germline lookup yields CDR1 MRHNA and CDR2 SNTAGT. In DNA form, the CDR3 reads TGTGCCAGCAGTGAGGCAGGGGGAATGTACAATGAGCAGTTCTTC. This translates into CASSEAGGMYNEQFF.

This clonotype was observed many times. The chain has TRBV5-1 and TRBJ2-5; unclear D gene. This CDR3 is built from 14 residues. Between the trimmed V and J ends, which lost 0 bases and 1 base, there was a span of 7 bases. Germline V lookup: CDR1 SGHRS, CDR2 YFSETQ. This CDR3 reads CASSLGQIQETQYF. For the CDR3, the DNA is TGCGCCAGCAGCTTGGGCCAGATCCAAGAGACCCAGTACTTC.

This clonotype was picked up many times. V gene TRBV6-5 combines with J gene TRBJ1-1; D is undetermined. The V gene lost 7 bases and the J gene lost 1 base, with 13 bases spanning the gap. This CDR3 is built from 14 residues. Germline CDR1 is MNHEY and CDR2 is SVGAGI. As DNA, the CDR3 is TGTGCCAGCAAGGGATCAACGGGGAACACTGAAGCTTTCTTT. It translates to CASKGSTGNTEAFF.

In its sample, this clonotype was seen many times. The chain is built from TRBV20-1 and TRBJ2-7, with a weak D call TRBD2 (5 bases). The V end was cut by 3 bases, the J end by 2 bases, with 11 bases between. Germline assignment: CDR1 DFQATT and CDR2 SNEGSKA (reference sequence). The CDR3 contains 13 residues. The CDR3 loop is CSASGEAPYEQYF. The CDR3 coding sequence is TGCAGTGCTAGCGGGGAAGCCCCCTACGAGCAGTACTTC.

Ten or more counts support this clonotype. This chain links TRBV20-1 with TRBJ2-7; D perhaps matches TRBD2 (7 bases). The CDR3 spans 14 residues. Per the germline V gene, CDR1 is DFQATT and CDR2 is SNEGSKA (reference sequence). Trimming pared 0 bases from V and 4 bases from J, leaving 13 bases between. The CDR3 reads CSARDRGGLYEQYF. As DNA, the CDR3 is TGCAGTGCTAGAGATCGCGGGGGCCTTTACGAGCAGTACTTC.